The 15 T cell receptor beta chains below all came from one sample that was sequenced in a study of blood T cells in healthy people across ages. Primers used in a second PCR of about 7 to 12 cycles were a sample-barcoded 5' primer and a J-beta primer mix. A single record per CDR3 protein comes from TCRdb applying MiXCR to the 5' RACE reads. Here the sample spans 650,000 to 1,000,000 distinct CDR3 sequences, under 40% being singletons. Material: blood. The source is a young man in good health.

The rearrangement uses TRBV20-1 and TRBJ1-1, with D possibly matching TRBD1 (5 bases). V was trimmed by 5 bases and J by 3 bases, leaving 10 bases between them. The CDR3 loop spans 12 amino acids. CDR1 and CDR2 (germline): DFQATT, SNEGSKA (reference sequence). The CDR3 sequence is CSAWGRDTEAFF. Written as DNA, the CDR3 is TGCAGTGCTTGGGGCAGGGACACTGAAGCTTTCTTT.

This clonotype was observed many times. J is TRBJ2-1 and V is TRBV7-9, with D possibly being TRBD1 (6 bases). The CDR3 length is 15 residues. Germline lookup yields CDR1 SEHNR and CDR2 FQNEAQ (reference sequence). The germline V and J ends were trimmed by 2 bases and 8 bases, with 16 bases remaining between them. CDR3 in amino acids: CASSLRAGARDEQFF. The CDR3 DNA is TGTGCCAGCAGCTTAAGGGCAGGGGCCAGGGATGAGCAGTTCTTC.

This clonotype has ten or more counts. The chain couples TRBV7-9 to TRBJ2-5; D unresolved. Per germline, CDR1 SEHNR and CDR2 FQNEAQ (reference sequence). The CDR3 length is 14 residues. V was clipped by 5 bases and J by 2 bases, with 12 bases between them. CDR3 DNA sequence: TGTGCCAGCAGCAAGAGCGCCACACAAGAGACCCAGTACTTC. It codes for CASSKSATQETQYF.

J is TRBJ1-1 and V is TRBV4-3, with D possibly matching TRBD1 (5 bases). The ends were cut back, 3 bases at V and 6 bases at J, with 11 bases in the middle. The V gene's germline CDR1 is LGHNA and CDR2 YSLEER. The CDR3 is 13 amino acids. This chain's CDR3 is CASSHRGDPEAFF. The CDR3 DNA reads as TGCGCCAGCAGCCATCGAGGGGACCCTGAAGCTTTCTTT.

A word on this clonotype: A much larger clone sits a single nucleotide away, making a read error possible. The chain links TRBV7-2 to TRBJ2-5; D is perhaps TRBD1 or TRBD2 (6 bases each). The V gene's germline CDR1 is SGHTA and CDR2 FQGNSA. CDR3 length equals 14 residues. DNA of the CDR3: TGTGCCAACAGCTTATCGGGGGCCCAAGAGACCCAGTACTTC. It encodes CANSLSGAQETQYF.

V gene TRBV5-1 combines with J gene TRBJ1-2; 9 bases line up with TRBD1. Unmatched junction bases numbered 7, after V lost 6 bases and J lost 4 bases. This CDR3 spans 14 amino acids. CDR1 is SGHRS, CDR2 YFSETQ, per germline. CDR3 nucleotide sequence: TGCGCCAGCAACGGGACAGGGCAATGCTATGGCTACACCTTC. Translation: CASNGTGQCYGYTF. Filled out from reference TRBV5-1 and TRBJ1-2, the complete variable domain reads KAGVTQTPRYLIKTRGQQVTLSCSPISGHRSVSWYQQTPGQGLQFLFEYFSETQRNKGNFPGRFSGRQFSNSRSEMNVSTLELGDSALYLCASNGTGQCYGYTFGSGTRLTVV.

This chain joins TRBV5-6 and TRBJ2-3; 7 bases agree with TRBD1. The trim removed 1 base at V and 6 bases at J, leaving 11 bases unmatched. CDR3 size: 16 residues. Germline V gives CDR1 SGHDT, CDR2 YYEEEE. The CDR3 spells CASSLTPGQSSDTQYF. CDR3 bases: TGTGCCAGCAGCTTGACGCCGGGACAGTCTTCTGATACGCAGTATTTT.

The genes are TRBV4-1 and TRBJ2-1; no clear D. The V gene lost 1 base and the J gene lost 5 bases, with 6 bases spanning the gap. CDR3 length: 13 amino acids. Germline assignment: CDR1 MGHRA and CDR2 YSYEKL. The CDR3 DNA reads TGCGCCAGCAGCCAAGTTGAGCACAATGAGCAGTTCTTC. As protein: CASSQVEHNEQFF.

The chain uses TRBV27 and TRBJ2-7; perhaps TRBD2 as D (6 bases). The germline V gene has CDR1 MNHEY and CDR2 SMNVEV (reference sequence). Deletions cut 6 bases from V and 9 bases from J, with 15 bases between. This CDR3 comprises 12 residues. This CDR3 is CASSIMGGRQYF. The DNA of the CDR3 is TGTGCCAGCAGCATTATGGGGGGTCGGCAGTACTTC.

This clonotype showed up just a few times. This chain uses TRBV3-1 with TRBJ1-4; the D is unclear. CDR1 and CDR2 (germline): LGHDT, YNNKEL (reference sequence). Trimming shortened V by 1 base and J by 8 bases, and 20 bases separated the two germline ends. This CDR3 comprises 17 residues. In DNA form, the CDR3 reads TGTGCCAGCAGCCAAGCTTTCATCGGGATTGGAGAAGAAAAACTGTTTTTT. Translating gives CASSQAFIGIGEEKLFF.

This clonotype was detected many times. The chain links TRBV6-1 to TRBJ2-3; no reliable D call. Per the germline V gene, CDR1 is MNHNS and CDR2 is SASEGT. The CDR3 spans 11 residues. Trimming took 6 bases from V and 5 from J, leaving 6 bases between them. Written as DNA, the CDR3 is TGTGCCAGCAGGCCCAAAGATACGCAGTATTTT. Amino acids: CASRPKDTQYF.

This clonotype was observed many times. The CDR3: CASSQGLAGYNEQFF. The CDR3 DNA is TGCGCCAGCAGCCAAGGACTAGCGGGGTACAATGAGCAGTTCTTC. This rearrangement joins TRBV5-1 to TRBJ2-1; 12 bases match TRBD2. Trimming took 4 bases from V and 4 from J; bases not matched to a gene: 3. The CDR3 contains 15 residues. Looked up from germline, CDR1 is SGHRS and CDR2 is YFSETQ.

This clonotype was found once. V is TRBV2 and J is TRBJ1-4, with D unresolved. This CDR3 spans 14 amino acids. Looked up from germline, CDR1 is SNHLY and CDR2 is FYNNEI. V was cut by 10 bases and J by 5 bases, with 17 bases left in between. CDR3 sequence: CANWADLLNEKLFF. CDR3 coding DNA: TGTGCCAACTGGGCAGACTTATTAAATGAAAAACTGTTTTTT.

The rearrangement uses TRBV28 and TRBJ2-3; TRBD1 aligns across 8 bases. Germline lookup yields CDR1 MDHEN and CDR2 SYDVKM. V lost 6 bases, J lost 2 bases, and 4 bases stayed unmatched. The CDR3 length is 14 residues. The CDR3 DNA sequence: TGTGCCAGCAGGCAGGGGGCAGACACAGATACGCAGTATTTT. Translated: CASRQGADTDTQYF.

The rearrangement links TRBV28 to TRBJ1-2; TRBD1 matches at 10 bases. This CDR3 is 15 amino acids long. In germline, CDR1 is MDHEN, CDR2 SYDVKM. V lost 4 bases and J lost 8; bases outside the gene matches: 10. This CDR3 is CASSSGQGEGNGYTF. CDR3 sequence (DNA): TGTGCCAGCAGTTCCGGACAGGGGGAAGGTAACGGCTACACCTTC.